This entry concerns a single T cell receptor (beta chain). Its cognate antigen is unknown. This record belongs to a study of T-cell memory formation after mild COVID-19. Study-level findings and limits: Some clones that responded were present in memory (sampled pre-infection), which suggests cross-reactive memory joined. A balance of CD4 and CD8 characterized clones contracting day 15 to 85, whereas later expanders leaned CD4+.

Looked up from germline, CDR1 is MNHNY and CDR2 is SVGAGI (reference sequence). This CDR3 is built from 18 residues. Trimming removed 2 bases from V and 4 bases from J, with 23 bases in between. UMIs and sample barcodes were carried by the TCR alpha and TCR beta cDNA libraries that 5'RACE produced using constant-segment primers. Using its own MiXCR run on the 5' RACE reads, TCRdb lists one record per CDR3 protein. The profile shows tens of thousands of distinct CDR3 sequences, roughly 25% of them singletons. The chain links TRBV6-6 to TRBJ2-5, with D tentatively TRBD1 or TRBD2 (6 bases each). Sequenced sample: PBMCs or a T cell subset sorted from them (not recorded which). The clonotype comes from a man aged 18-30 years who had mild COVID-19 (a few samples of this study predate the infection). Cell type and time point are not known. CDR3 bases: TGTGCCAGCAGTTACACTCCGGGACTGGGGGGCTTCGGAGAGACCCAGTACTTC. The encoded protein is CASSYTPGLGGFGETQYF.